A single sample gave rise to the 18 T cell receptor beta chains below, sequenced in a study of blood T cell repertoires in COVID-19. Data came from immunoSEQ multiplex PCR; TCRdb stores just in-frame clones and leaves some out. The sample has 300,000 to 500,000 clones, approximately 90% seen once; the top ten hold more than 0.9%. Source material: PBMCs or T cells enriched from blood (not recorded which). These receptors were obtained from a young woman with acute COVID-19.

V gene TRBV4-1 combines with J gene TRBJ1-4; D gene uncertain. In germline, CDR1 is MGHRA, CDR2 YSYEKL. V lost 1 base and J lost 2, with 8 bases in between. The CDR3 totals 15 residues. This CDR3 is CASSQVVTTNEKLFF. The CDR3 DNA sequence: TGCGCCAGCAGCCAAGTGGTCACTACTAATGAAAAACTGTTTTTT.

The V call is TRBV7-8, the J call TRBJ2-1; 8 bases fit TRBD2. CDR3 length: 19 amino acids. Trimming took 1 base from V and 4 from J; bases not matched to a gene: 15. Germline values: CDR1 SGHVS, CDR2 FQNEAQ. CDR3 nucleotide sequence: TGTGCCAGCAGCTTAGAACGGGAGGGACCCCTAGCAAATTACAATGAGCAGTTCTTC. Protein: CASSLEREGPLANYNEQFF.

This sequence joins TRBV7-9 and TRBJ1-5, with 7 nucleotides matching TRBD1. This CDR3 comprises 14 residues. Germline CDR1 and CDR2: SEHNR and FQNEAQ (reference sequence). V gave up 5 bases and J gave up 5 bases; unmatched junction bases: 6. The CDR3 DNA reads as TGTGCCAGCAGCCGAGGACAGGTCTATCAGCCCCAGCATTTT. This gives the protein CASSRGQVYQPQHF.

This clone was observed a single time. The V and J genes are TRBV5-5 and TRBJ2-1, with 9 nucleotides matching TRBD2. Germline values: CDR1 SGHKS, CDR2 YYEKEE (reference sequence). V gave up 0 bases and J gave up 9 bases; unmatched junction bases: 10. This CDR3 contains 16 residues. Written as DNA, the CDR3 is TGTGCCAGCAGCTTGGCTTGGGCGGGGGGGCCGCGTGAGCAGTTCTTC. Residues: CASSLAWAGGPREQFF.

The chain combines TRBV5-4 with TRBJ2-3, with D perhaps TRBD2 (5 bases). Deletions cut 0 bases from V and 5 bases from J, with 19 bases between. The CDR3 extends over 17 amino acids. Germline-derived CDR1 and CDR2 are SGHNT and YYREEE (reference sequence). The CDR3 region has the DNA TGTGCCAGCAGCTTGGATCCCGCGGGCCTGACGGGAGATACGCAGTATTTT. Translation gives CASSLDPAGLTGDTQYF. The full variable domain, rest sourced from reference TRBV5-4 and TRBJ2-3, is ETGVTQSPTHLIKTRGQQVTLRCSSQSGHNTVSWYQQALGQGPQFIFQYYREEENGRGNFPPRFSGLQFPNYSSELNVNALELDDSALYLCASSLDPAGLTGDTQYFGPGTRLTVL.

In DNA form, the CDR3 reads TGTGCCAGCAGCCATGAGCGGGGGAGCTCCTACAATGAGCAGTTCTTC. This codes for CASSHERGSSYNEQFF. The chain uses TRBV3-1 (or the pseudogene TRBV3-2) and TRBJ2-1; the match to TRBD2 covers 8 bases. J gave up 0 bases and V 3 bases, and 4 bases lay outside the gene matches. CDR3 length: 16 residues. CDR1 and CDR2 from the germline V gene are LGHDT and YNNKEL (reference sequence).

V and J are TRBV11-2 and TRBJ1-1, with D uncertain. Germline values: CDR1 SGHAT, CDR2 FQNNGV. Trimming took off 2 bases at V and 1 base at J, with 2 bases between the two ends. The CDR3 runs 12 residues. DNA for the CDR3: TGTGCCAGCAGCTTACGGAACACTGAAGCTTTCTTT. This encodes CASSLRNTEAFF.

The chain joins TRBV7-2 to TRBJ1-5; D remains ambiguous. The V end was cut by 3 bases, the J end by 2 bases, with 5 bases between. The CDR3 covers 13 residues. The germline V gene encodes CDR1 SGHTA and CDR2 FQGNSA. CDR3 sequence: CASSFTGNQPQHF. Written as DNA, the CDR3 is TGTGCCAGCAGCTTTACAGGCAATCAGCCCCAGCATTTT.

The rearrangement links TRBV9 to TRBJ1-4; 9 nucleotides match TRBD1. The ends lost 2 bases at V and 4 bases at J; junction bases unmatched: 3. Germline values: CDR1 SGDLS, CDR2 YYNGEE. This CDR3 region has 15 residues. DNA for the CDR3: TGTGCCAGCAGCGTGACAGGGGGGCTTAATGAAAAACTGTTTTTT. This sequence encodes CASSVTGGLNEKLFF.

The chain joins TRBV10-1 to TRBJ2-1; D might be TRBD1 (6 bases). CDR1 is WNHNN, CDR2 SYGVQD, per germline (reference sequence). Trimming removed 8 bases from V and 4 bases from J, with 9 bases in between. This CDR3 contains 12 residues. The DNA of the CDR3 is TGCGCCAGCTCGGGACAATACAATGAGCAGTTCTTC. Residues: CASSGQYNEQFF.

The V call is TRBV10-3, the J call TRBJ1-2; no clear D. The V gene's germline CDR1 is ENHRY and CDR2 SYGVKD. The CDR3 totals 15 residues. V lost 3 bases, J lost 2 bases, and 13 bases lay in between. CDR3 protein: CAISDSKAENYGYTF. The CDR3 region has the DNA TGTGCCATCAGTGATTCTAAAGCGGAGAACTATGGCTACACCTTC.

This clone was seen once. This chain links TRBV10-2 with TRBJ2-7, with D maybe TRBD1 (6 bases). In germline, CDR1 is WSHSY, CDR2 SAAADI. Deletions cut 8 bases from V and 6 bases from J, with 20 bases between. CDR3 length: 14 residues. The CDR3 DNA sequence: TGCGCCAGCCAAAGGACCGACAGGAAGGGCGAGCAGTACTTC. Its translation: CASQRTDRKGEQYF.

The table lists this clone with a few counts. The chain has TRBV7-8 and TRBJ2-7, with 8 bases aligning to TRBD2. This CDR3 has 13 amino acids. The ends lost 7 bases at V and 6 bases at J; junction bases unmatched: 8. The germline V gene encodes CDR1 SGHVS and CDR2 FQNEAQ. Written as DNA, the CDR3 is TGTGCCAGCACCCAACCTGCGGGGGGCGAGCAGTACTTC. Its translation is CASTQPAGGEQYF.

J is TRBJ2-7 and V is TRBV6-5; the D gene is possibly TRBD1 (6 bases). V dropped 8 bases and J dropped 6 bases, with 14 bases sitting between them. CDR3 size: 12 residues. Per germline, CDR1 MNHEY and CDR2 SVGAGI. The CDR3 DNA reads TGTGCCAGCTTATGGACAGTAGGCGAGCAGTACTTC. Translating it yields CASLWTVGEQYF.

This rearrangement joins TRBV5-4 to TRBJ2-3; 10 positions agree with TRBD2. V was clipped by 2 bases and J by 3 bases; unmatched bases: 3. CDR1 is SGHNT and CDR2 is YYREEE in the germline V gene (reference sequence). The CDR3 has 15 amino acids. The CDR3 loop is CASSFPSGGTDTQYF. Written as DNA, the CDR3 is TGTGCCAGCAGCTTCCCTAGCGGGGGTACAGATACGCAGTATTTT.

The chain has TRBV3-1 (or the pseudogene TRBV3-2) and TRBJ1-4, with D uncertain. The germline V gene encodes CDR1 LGHDT and CDR2 YNNKEL (reference sequence). V dropped 4 bases and J dropped 7 bases, with 19 bases sitting between them. The CDR3 runs to 16 residues. This chain's CDR3 is CASSRSPSLLGEKLFF. The CDR3 bases are TGTGCCAGCAGCCGGAGCCCGTCCCTTTTAGGTGAAAAACTGTTTTTT.

This clone was counted a few times. This chain uses TRBV14 with TRBJ1-2; D gene ambiguous. The CDR3 is 16 amino acids. Germline V gene data show CDR1 as SGHDN and CDR2 as FVKESK. The V end was cut by 0 bases, the J end by 0 bases, with 11 bases between. Here the CDR3 DNA reads TGTGCCAGCAGCCAAGATCGGGTGGCGGCTAACTATGGCTACACCTTC. Residues: CASSQDRVAANYGYTF.

This clone was counted a single time. This chain links TRBV11-1 with TRBJ1-1; a possible D gene is TRBD1 (5 bases). The CDR3 spans 12 residues. Trimming pared 5 bases from V and 5 bases from J, leaving 9 bases between. Germline-derived CDR1 and CDR2 are SGHAT and FQDESV (reference sequence). The CDR3 region is CASSGGVTEAFF. For the CDR3, the DNA is TGTGCCAGCAGCGGAGGGGTGACTGAAGCTTTCTTT.